The rows below give T cell receptor beta chains drawn from one sample of a study of T cell responses to AZD1222 COVID-19 vaccine. Generated by immunoSEQ multiplex PCR, the TCRdb table keeps only in-frame clones and is missing some. In the table there are approximately 110,000 clones, 90% to 95% of which are singletons. The sequenced sample was peripheral blood, obtained on day 0 of AZD1222 vaccination. Receptor source: an adult in good health. CDR3s include the opening cysteine and the closing phenylalanine or tryptophan. D genes are given only for firm matches. Not every row has a clone size; where given, it reads once, few, many or a size class.

>.|TRBJ1-1|.|TRBV7-8
CASSLSGGNTEAFF
TGTGCCAGCAGCCTATCGGGGGGGAACACTGAAGCTTTCTTT
>.|TRBJ1-1|.|TRBV30
CAWSVGSQGTEAFF
TGTGCCTGGAGTGTCGGATCACAGGGCACTGAAGCTTTCTTT
>.|TRBJ2-2|.|TRBV3-1/TRBV3-2
CASSRFANTGELFF
TGTGCCAGCAGCCGGTTCGCGAACACCGGGGAGCTGTTTTTT
>.|TRBJ1-3|once|TRBV5-1
CASSLAGSGNTIYF
TGCGCCAGCAGCTTGGCGGGCTCTGGAAACACCATATATTTT
>TRBD1|TRBJ2-1|.|TRBV24-1
CATSDYGTGTYNEQFF
TGTGCCACCAGTGATTATGGGACAGGGACATACAATGAGCAGTTCTTC
>.|TRBJ1-4|.|TRBV5-6
CASSLGARLLFF
TGTGCCAGCAGCTTGGGGGCACGATTGCTGTTTTTT
>.|TRBJ1-2|.|TRBV24-1
CATSDQRLFHF
TGTGCCACCAGTGATCAAAGGCTGTTCCATTTC
>TRBD1|TRBJ2-3|.|TRBV24-1
CATSDSTPLGQGVDTQYF
TGTGCCACCAGTGACTCTACCCCACTAGGACAGGGGGTTGACACGCAGTATTTT
>.|TRBJ2-2|.|TRBV2
CASSAIREGGELFF
TGTGCCAGCAGTGCTATAAGGGAAGGCGGGGAGCTGTTTTTT
>.|TRBJ2-3|once|TRBV30
CAWKTGTDTQYF
TGTGCCTGGAAGACGGGCACAGATACGCAGTATTTT
>TRBD1|TRBJ1-5|.|TRBV9
CASSGTGGNQPQHF
TGTGCCAGCAGTGGGACAGGGGGTAATCAGCCCCAGCATTTT
>.|TRBJ2-3|.|TRBV5-1
CASDPRRPGSTDTQYF
TGCGCCAGCGATCCCAGGAGGCCCGGCAGCACAGATACGCAGTATTTT
>.|TRBJ1-5|.|TRBV6-5
CASSYSWELRNQPQHF
TGTGCCAGCAGTTACTCGTGGGAACTTCGGAATCAGCCCCAGCATTTT
>TRBD1|TRBJ1-4|.|TRBV6-5
CASSQGGTNEKLFF
TGTGCCAGCAGCCAGGGGGGCACTAATGAAAAACTGTTTTTT
>.|TRBJ2-5|.|TRBV7-9
CASSSRSGARRSGETQYF
TGTGCCAGCAGCTCCAGGTCTGGGGCCCGCCGTTCGGGAGAGACCCAGTACTTC
>TRBD1|TRBJ2-3|few|TRBV6-4
CASSGTGGTDTQYF
TGTGCCAGCAGCGGGACAGGGGGCACAGATACGCAGTATTTT
>TRBD1|TRBJ1-2|once|TRBV11-3
CASSSRGQGDYGYTF
TGTGCCAGCAGCTCCCGCGGACAGGGAGACTATGGCTACACCTTC
>TRBD2|TRBJ2-1|.|TRBV7-7
CASSHLAAPGDEQFF
TGTGCTAGCAGCCATCTAGCGGCGCCCGGGGATGAGCAGTTCTTC
>TRBD2|TRBJ2-3|.|TRBV27
CASSSYGLAGSSTDTQYF
TGTGCCAGCAGTTCCTATGGACTAGCGGGTTCTAGCACAGATACGCAGTATTTT
>.|TRBJ2-1|.|TRBV19
CASSFGSRYNEQFF
TGTGCCAGTAGTTTCGGGAGTCGGTACAATGAGCAGTTCTTC
>.|TRBJ1-5|.|TRBV28
CASGRRGNQPQHF
TGTGCCAGCGGACGTAGGGGCAATCAGCCCCAGCATTTT
>.|TRBJ1-5|.|TRBV7-2
CASSPVGQPQHF
TGTGCCAGCAGCCCCGTTGGTCAGCCCCAGCATTTT
>TRBD1|TRBJ1-4|.|TRBV2
CASTDRATNEKLFF
TGTGCCAGTACTGACAGGGCAACTAATGAAAAACTGTTTTTT
>.|TRBJ2-2|.|TRBV9
CASSVAYTGELFF
TGTGCCAGCAGCGTAGCTTACACCGGGGAGCTGTTTTTT
>TRBD1|TRBJ1-1|.|TRBV6-6
CASTLRQGRNTEAFF
TGTGCCAGCACCCTTCGACAGGGGAGGAACACTGAAGCTTTCTTT
>.|TRBJ1-5|.|TRBV5-1
CASSLETGFEPQHF
TGCGCCAGCAGCTTGGAAACAGGGTTTGAGCCCCAGCATTTT
>.|TRBJ1-5|.|TRBV18
CASSPRYDQPQHF
TGTGCCAGCTCACCACGCTATGATCAGCCCCAGCATTTT
>.|TRBJ1-2|.|TRBV19
CASSVDAGRPRYTF
TGTGCCAGTAGTGTCGATGCGGGACGCCCGCGCTACACCTTC
>.|TRBJ1-1|.|TRBV5-4
CASSSQTYTEAFF
TGTGCCAGCAGCTCCCAGACCTACACTGAAGCTTTCTTT
>TRBD1|TRBJ1-2|.|TRBV9
CASSVGQGLEYGYTF
TGTGCCAGCAGCGTAGGACAGGGATTGGAGTATGGCTACACCTTC
>.|TRBJ1-1|.|TRBV7-3
CASSTGTDGEAFF
TGTGCCAGCAGCACCGGGACGGACGGTGAAGCTTTCTTT
>TRBD1|TRBJ1-5|.|TRBV27
CASRDRGDQPQHF
TGTGCCAGCCGGGACAGGGGGGATCAGCCCCAGCATTTT
>.|TRBJ2-4|.|TRBV19
CASSMTPGAKNIQYF
TGTGCCAGTAGTATGACGCCCGGTGCCAAAAACATTCAGTACTTC
>.|TRBJ1-2|.|TRBV30
CAWHNGLGGYGYTF
TGTGCCTGGCACAACGGGCTGGGTGGCTATGGCTACACCTTC
>.|TRBJ1-1|.|TRBV10-2
CASSWGYLRGTEAFF
TGCGCCAGCAGTTGGGGGTACCTCAGGGGCACTGAAGCTTTCTTT
>.|TRBJ1-2|.|TRBV19
CASIDPPGIYGYTF
TGTGCCAGTATCGATCCCCCGGGGATCTATGGCTACACCTTC
>TRBD1|TRBJ1-3|few|TRBV5-6
CASSYYRGAGNTIYF
TGTGCCAGCAGCTACTACAGGGGGGCTGGAAACACCATATATTTT
>TRBD2|TRBJ2-1|.|TRBV6-4
CASSPTSGRYNEQFF
TGTGCCAGCAGCCCGACTAGCGGGAGATACAATGAGCAGTTCTTC
>TRBD1|TRBJ1-2|.|TRBV7-2
CASSPNGQAGRVGYTF
TGTGCCAGCAGCCCAAATGGACAGGCCGGGAGGGTTGGCTACACCTTC
>TRBD1|TRBJ2-1|.|TRBV2
CASSPFQGASYNEQFF
TGTGCCAGCAGCCCATTCCAGGGGGCATCCTACAATGAGCAGTTCTTC
>.|TRBJ1-1|once|TRBV24-1
CATSDAQGPDTEAFF
TGTGCCACCAGTGACGCACAGGGTCCCGACACTGAAGCTTTCTTT
>.|TRBJ1-6|.|TRBV3-1/TRBV3-2
CASSRYRDSPLHF
TGTGCCAGCAGCCGGTACAGGGATTCACCCCTCCACTTT
>TRBD1|TRBJ1-1|.|TRBV24-1
CATSWTGGTEAFF
TGTGCCACCAGTTGGACAGGGGGCACTGAAGCTTTCTTT